Presented here are 13 T cell receptor beta chains from one specimen sequenced in a study of blood T cell repertoires in COVID-19. Clones were read by immunoSEQ multiplex PCR, and TCRdb kept only the in-frame ones, dropping some. The table shows roughly 340,000 clones, with 88% occurring only once. The sequenced sample was peripheral blood. The receptors come from a woman aged 70-85 years with COVID-19, enrolled during active disease.

The V call is TRBV9, the J call TRBJ2-2, with no clear D. Germline assignment: CDR1 SGDLS and CDR2 YYNGEE. The CDR3 is 12 amino acids. V shed 3 bases and J shed 5 bases, with 5 bases lying between them. The CDR3 DNA is TGTGCCAGCAGCGCCTCTACCGGGGAGCTGTTTTTT. As protein: CASSASTGELFF. The full variable domain, its missing parts supplied by reference TRBV9 and TRBJ2-2, is DSGVTQTPKHLITATGQRVTLRCSPRSGDLSVYWYQQSLDQGLQFLIQYYNGEERAKGNILERFSAQQFPDLHSELNLSSLELGDSALYFCASSASTGELFFGEGSRLTVL.

Worth noting for this clone: Within the sample, other DNA sequences also encode this same CDR3. The V and J genes are TRBV19 and TRBJ1-1; 9 nucleotides line up with TRBD1. With 6 bases clipped from V and 2 bases from J, the junction kept 1 base outside the gene matches. The CDR3 is 13 residues long. Germline CDR1 is LNHDA and CDR2 is SQIVND (reference sequence). CDR3 sequence reads: CASRDRGNTEAFF. The CDR3 DNA is TGTGCCAGTAGGGACAGGGGAAACACTGAAGCTTTCTTT.

The chain employs TRBV27 and TRBJ2-7, with D tentatively TRBD1 (6 bases). CDR1 MNHEY and CDR2 SMNVEV come from the germline V gene (reference sequence). The length of the CDR3 is 12 residues. The V gene lost 10 bases and the J gene lost 7 bases, with 17 bases spanning the gap. The CDR3 nucleotides are TGTGCCACTGGGACACCAGAAATAGAGCAGTACTTC. Its translation is CATGTPEIEQYF.

The chain joins TRBV7-9 to TRBJ1-6, with D possibly matching TRBD1 (6 bases). The CDR3 consists of 15 residues. Germline assignment: CDR1 SEHNR and CDR2 FQNEAQ (reference sequence). V gave up 0 bases and J gave up 7 bases, with 10 bases separating them. The CDR3 DNA follows: TGTGCCAGCAGCTTAGCCACAGGGATGAATTCACCCCTCCACTTT. This translates into CASSLATGMNSPLHF.

This clone was found a few times. This chain links TRBV5-1 with TRBJ1-1; D is perhaps TRBD1 (5 bases). Germline loops: CDR1 SGHRS, CDR2 YFSETQ. V was clipped by 1 base and J by 1 base, with 11 bases between them. This CDR3 region has 15 residues. The CDR3 DNA follows: TGCGCCAGCAGCTTGTCTCCCACAGGGAACACTGAAGCTTTCTTT. This encodes CASSLSPTGNTEAFF.

Remarks on this clone: The same CDR3 arises from other DNA sequences in this sample as well. The chain couples TRBV19 to TRBJ2-7; a weak D match, TRBD2 (5 bases). The length of the CDR3 is 12 residues. Germline loops: CDR1 LNHDA, CDR2 SQIVND (reference sequence). V dropped 1 base and J dropped 5 bases, with 6 bases sitting between them. The CDR3 here is CASSIGGNEQYF. The CDR3 DNA is TGTGCCAGTAGTATAGGAGGGAACGAGCAGTACTTC.

V is TRBV5-4 and J is TRBJ1-2, with 11 nucleotides matching TRBD1. Germline V gives CDR1 SGHNT, CDR2 YYREEE (reference sequence). This CDR3 is built from 15 residues. V was clipped by 4 bases and J by 3 bases; unmatched bases: 5. The CDR3 is CASSPGQGAYYGYTF. The CDR3 DNA is TGTGCCAGCAGCCCCGGACAGGGGGCGTACTATGGCTACACCTTC.

The J gene is TRBJ2-5, the V gene TRBV24-1; 7 bases align to TRBD2. J lost 4 bases, V lost 3 bases, and 4 bases had no gene match. This CDR3 comprises 14 residues. Per the germline V gene, CDR1 is KGHDR and CDR2 is SFDVKD. The CDR3 sequence: CATSDSGEAETQYF. The DNA for the CDR3 is TGTGCCACCAGTGATAGCGGGGAGGCAGAGACCCAGTACTTC.

The gene calls are TRBV28 and TRBJ1-3; D might be TRBD1 (6 bases). Deletions cut 6 bases from V and 1 base from J, with 10 bases between. This CDR3 has 14 residues. Germline V gene lookup returns CDR1 MDHEN and CDR2 SYDVKM. The CDR3 is CASRKGGSGNTIYF. The DNA of the CDR3 is TGTGCCAGCAGAAAAGGGGGATCTGGAAACACCATATATTTT.

The chain links TRBV4-2 to TRBJ1-5, with D perhaps TRBD1 (5 bases). CDR1 is LGHNA and CDR2 is YNFKEQ in the germline V gene. The V end lost 0 bases, the J end lost 4 bases, and 13 bases lay between the germline ends. The CDR3 is made up of 16 amino acids. The CDR3 coding sequence is TGTGCCAGCAGCCAAGAACAGGCGACGACTAATCAGCCCCAGCATTTT. This translates into CASSQEQATTNQPQHF.

The chain carries TRBV21-1 and TRBJ1-1. TRBV21-1 is a listed pseudogene. The CDR3 contains 12 residues. The CDR3 here is CASGRRRTEAFF. The CDR3 bases are TGTGCCAGCGGACGACGGAGGACTGAAGCTTTCTTT.

CDR3 in DNA: TGTGCCAGCAGCCAAGGGAGTCGGAATAATTCACCCCTCCACTTT. Translating it yields CASSQGSRNNSPLHF. V and J are TRBV3-1 (or the pseudogene TRBV3-2) and TRBJ1-6; D gene ambiguous. V gave up 1 base and J gave up 5 bases, with 9 bases separating them. Germline V gives CDR1 LGHDT, CDR2 YNNKEL (reference sequence). The length of the CDR3 is 15 residues.

The chain uses TRBV18 and TRBJ1-4, with unresolved D. CDR1 and CDR2 from the germline V gene are KGHSH and LQKENI. The V end lost 6 bases, the J end lost 0 bases, and 14 bases lay between the germline ends. The CDR3 is 16 amino acids. This CDR3 is CASSPVEIATNEKLFF. Here the CDR3 DNA reads TGTGCCAGCTCCCCCGTCGAGATCGCAACTAATGAAAAACTGTTTTTT.